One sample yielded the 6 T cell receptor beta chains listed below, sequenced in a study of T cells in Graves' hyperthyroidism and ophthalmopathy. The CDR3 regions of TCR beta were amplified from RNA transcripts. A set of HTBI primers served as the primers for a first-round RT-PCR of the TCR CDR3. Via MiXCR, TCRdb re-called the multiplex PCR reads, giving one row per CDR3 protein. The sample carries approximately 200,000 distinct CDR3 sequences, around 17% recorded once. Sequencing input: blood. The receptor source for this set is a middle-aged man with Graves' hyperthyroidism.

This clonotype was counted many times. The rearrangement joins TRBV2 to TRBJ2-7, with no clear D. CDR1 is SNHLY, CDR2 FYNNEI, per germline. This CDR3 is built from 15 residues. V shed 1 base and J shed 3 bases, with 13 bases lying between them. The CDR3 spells CASSEGYDLNYEQYF. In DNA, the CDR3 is TGTGCCAGCAGTGAAGGCTATGACCTTAACTACGAGCAGTACTTC.

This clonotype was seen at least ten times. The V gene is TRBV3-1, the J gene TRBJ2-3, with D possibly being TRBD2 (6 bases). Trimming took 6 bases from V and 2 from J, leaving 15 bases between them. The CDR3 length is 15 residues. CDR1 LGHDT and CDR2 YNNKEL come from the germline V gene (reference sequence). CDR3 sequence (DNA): TGTGCCAGCAGTCCTCGGGGAGGCCCCACAGATACGCAGTATTTT. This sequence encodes CASSPRGGPTDTQYF.

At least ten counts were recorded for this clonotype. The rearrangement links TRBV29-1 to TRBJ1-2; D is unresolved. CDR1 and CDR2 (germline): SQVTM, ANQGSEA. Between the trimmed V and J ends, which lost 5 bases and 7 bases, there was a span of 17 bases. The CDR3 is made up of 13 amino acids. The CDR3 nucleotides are TGCAGCGTTTCCCCCGACGGTACGCGTGGCTACACCTTC. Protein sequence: CSVSPDGTRGYTF.

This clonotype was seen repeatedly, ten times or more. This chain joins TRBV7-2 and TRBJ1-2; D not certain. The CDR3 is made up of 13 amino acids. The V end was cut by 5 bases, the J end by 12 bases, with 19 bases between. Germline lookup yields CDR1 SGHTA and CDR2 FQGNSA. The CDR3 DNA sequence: TGTGCCAGCAGCCTTACCTCCGTCCCGTGGGACACCTTC. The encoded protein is CASSLTSVPWDTF.

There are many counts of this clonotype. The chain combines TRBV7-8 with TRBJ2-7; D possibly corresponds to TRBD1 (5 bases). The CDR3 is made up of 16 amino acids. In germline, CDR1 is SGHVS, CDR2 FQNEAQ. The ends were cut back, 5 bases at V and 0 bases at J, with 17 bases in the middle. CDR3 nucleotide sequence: TGTGCCAGCAGCCTAGGACACTCCTTAAACTCCTACGAGCAGTACTTC. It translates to CASSLGHSLNSYEQYF.

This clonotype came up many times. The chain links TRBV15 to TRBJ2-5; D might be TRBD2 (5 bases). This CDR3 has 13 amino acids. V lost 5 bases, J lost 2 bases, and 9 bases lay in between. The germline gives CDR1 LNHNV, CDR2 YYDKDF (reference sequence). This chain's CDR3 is CATSARVQETQYF. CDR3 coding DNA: TGTGCCACCAGCGCGCGGGTTCAAGAGACCCAGTACTTC.